The T cell receptor beta chain under discussion was sequenced for a study of cytotoxic CD8 clonotypes in ibrutinib-treated CLL. Study as a whole: The patients comprised roughly 10 relapsed/refractory and about 15 treatment-naive cases, 17 to 18 IGHV unmutated.

Whole-study results and caveats: Sustained-remission and progressing patients' sampling times differed. Baseline-level clonality went beyond age-matched healthy donors and moved in step with circulating CD8+ T-cell counts.

CDR1 is MNHEY, CDR2 SMNVEV, per germline (reference sequence). The CDR3 is 16 residues long. V gave up 1 base and J gave up 2 bases; unmatched junction bases: 3. The method was immunoSEQ multiplex PCR; TCRdb's version includes in-frame clones alone and lacks a portion of them. The table shows some 50,000 clones, with 60% to 75% occurring only once. TCR beta libraries used about 1.8 micrograms of DNA from cryopreserved PBMCs. As concerns this clone: Its target is not known.

The chain is built from TRBV27 and TRBJ2-2, with TRBD2 identical over 8 bases. This sequence originates from a human donor with chronic lymphocytic leukemia. The input for sequencing was PBMCs, taken after 12 months of ibrutinib treatment. The CDR3 spells CASSLLLAVNTGELFF. The CDR3 nucleotides read TGTGCCAGCAGTTTATTACTAGCGGTAAACACCGGGGAGCTGTTTTTT.